The source of this T cell receptor beta chain is a study of CD8+ T cells in alopecia areata. CDR1 is SGHRS and CDR2 is YFSETQ in the germline V gene. The CDR3 is 17 amino acids. The ends lost 4 bases at V and 4 bases at J; junction bases unmatched: 9. Extraction of RNA preceded its reverse transcription into cDNA, which served as the sequencing template. Clones were sequenced by immunoSEQ multiplex PCR, and TCRdb holds only the in-frame ones, with some missing. The repertoire includes fewer than 200,000 clones, about 60% of them detected once, and 10% to 15% sits in the top ten. Treatment described: oral pan-JAK inhibitor, 5-10 mg twice daily.

This TCR derives from a human donor with alopecia areata. The source was CD8+ T cells sorted from blood, collected at week 24, from a patient treated with tofacitinib. This rearrangement joins TRBV5-1 to TRBJ2-1; 12 bases agree with TRBD2. The chain's CDR3 is CASSERTSGGQYNEQFF. DNA for the CDR3: TGCGCCAGCAGCGAACGAACTAGCGGGGGGCAGTACAATGAGCAGTTCTTC.